The 6 T cell receptor beta chains below were found in one sample sequenced in a study of CD8+ T cells in alopecia areata. Extraction and reverse transcription of RNA yielded cDNA as the sequencing template. Assay used: immunoSEQ multiplex PCR; TCRdb lists only in-frame clones, some missing. The profile shows about 200,000 clones, roughly two fifths of them singletons. Treatment indicated: oral pan-JAK inhibitor, 5-10 mg twice daily. Material: CD4+ T cells sorted from blood, obtained around week 31, from a patient treated with tofacitinib. These receptor sequences come from a human donor with alopecia areata.

The genes are TRBV30 and TRBJ1-2; D is unresolved. CDR1 and CDR2 from the germline V gene are GTSNPN and SVGIG (reference sequence). The CDR3 has 13 amino acids. V gave up 0 bases and J gave up 3 bases, with 8 bases separating them. CDR3 DNA sequence: TGTGCCTGGAGTGTAGCCGGGGACTATGGCTACACCTTC. Residues: CAWSVAGDYGYTF.

This clone appeared a single time. The V call is TRBV9, the J call TRBJ1-4; TRBD1 is a possible D gene (5 bases). Between the trimmed V and J ends, which lost 2 bases and 9 bases, there was a span of 20 bases. From germline, CDR1 is SGDLS and CDR2 YYNGEE. The length of the CDR3 is 16 residues. CDR3 loop: CASSVSLGQGGQKLFF. CDR3 DNA sequence: TGTGCCAGCAGCGTCTCTCTAGGGCAGGGAGGTCAAAAACTGTTTTTT. Using reference TRBV9 and TRBJ1-4 for the parts outside the CDR3, the full variable domain is DSGVTQTPKHLITATGQRVTLRCSPRSGDLSVYWYQQSLDQGLQFLIQYYNGEERAKGNILERFSAQQFPDLHSELNLSSLELGDSALYFCASSVSLGQGGQKLFFGSGTQLSVL.

This chain uses TRBV5-6 with TRBJ1-2; D is ambiguous. Germline CDR1 reads SGHDT; CDR2 reads YYEEEE. The CDR3 runs 15 residues. With 0 bases removed from V and 7 bases from J, the gap between germline ends came to 16 bases. The CDR3 loop is CASSLGSLPQSGYTF. Here the CDR3 DNA reads TGTGCCAGCAGCTTGGGGAGCCTGCCGCAGTCTGGCTACACCTTC.

This clone appeared a few times. The chain has TRBV5-6 and TRBJ1-2; D not certain. Germline lookup yields CDR1 SGHDT and CDR2 YYEEEE. The CDR3 contains 16 residues. Trimming left V 0 bases short and J 8 bases short, with 20 bases between. This chain's CDR3 is CASSLVSVKIKDGYTF. The CDR3 DNA is TGTGCCAGCAGCTTGGTCTCAGTTAAGATAAAGGACGGCTACACCTTC.

This clone was observed a handful of times. This chain connects TRBV29-1 to TRBJ2-2, with a weak D call TRBD1 (6 bases). Germline values: CDR1 SQVTM, CDR2 ANQGSEA. V was shortened by 1 base and J by 1 base, with 7 bases between the two germline ends. CDR3 length: 14 amino acids. The CDR3 here is CSVEVTGNTGELFF. The CDR3, as DNA: TGCAGCGTTGAAGTGACAGGGAACACCGGGGAGCTGTTTTTT.

This clone has at least ten counts. Other DNA sequences in this specimen translate into the identical CDR3. The V call is TRBV2, the J call TRBJ1-4; 9 bases match TRBD1. Germline trimming cut 6 bases from V and 4 bases from J; bases unmatched to any gene: 3. Looked up from germline, CDR1 is SNHLY and CDR2 is FYNNEI. The CDR3 loop spans 14 amino acids. The CDR3 DNA reads as TGTGCCAGCAGAAGACAGGGGGTTAATGAAAAACTGTTTTTT. Translation: CASRRQGVNEKLFF.